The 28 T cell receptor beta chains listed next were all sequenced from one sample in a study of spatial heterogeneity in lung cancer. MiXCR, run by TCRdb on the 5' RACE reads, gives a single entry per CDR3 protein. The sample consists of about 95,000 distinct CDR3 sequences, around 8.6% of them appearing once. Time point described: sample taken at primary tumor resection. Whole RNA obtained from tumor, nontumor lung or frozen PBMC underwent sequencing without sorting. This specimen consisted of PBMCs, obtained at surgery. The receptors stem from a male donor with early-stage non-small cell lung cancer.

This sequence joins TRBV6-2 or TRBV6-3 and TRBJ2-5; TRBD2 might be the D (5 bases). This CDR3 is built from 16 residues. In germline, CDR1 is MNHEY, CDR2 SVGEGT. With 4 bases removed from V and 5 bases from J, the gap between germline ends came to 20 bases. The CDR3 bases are TGTGCCAGCAGTTCCTTCGTCCTACTAGGTCGTGAGACCCAGTACTTC. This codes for CASSSFVLLGRETQYF.

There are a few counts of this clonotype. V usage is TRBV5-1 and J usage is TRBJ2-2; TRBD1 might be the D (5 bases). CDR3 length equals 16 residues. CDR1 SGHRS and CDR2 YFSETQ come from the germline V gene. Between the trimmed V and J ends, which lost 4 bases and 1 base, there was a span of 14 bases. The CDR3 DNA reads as TGCGCCAGCAGCGCCCAAATAGGACAGAACACCGGGGAGCTGTTTTTT. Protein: CASSAQIGQNTGELFF.

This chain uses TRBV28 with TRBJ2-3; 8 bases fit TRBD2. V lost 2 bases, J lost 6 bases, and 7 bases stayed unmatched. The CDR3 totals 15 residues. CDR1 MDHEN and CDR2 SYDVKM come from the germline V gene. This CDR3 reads CASSLPSGGRDTQYF. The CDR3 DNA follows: TGTGCCAGCAGTTTACCCAGCGGGGGCCGGGATACGCAGTATTTT.

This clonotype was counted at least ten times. CDR3 sequence: CASRGGPATGELFF. The CDR3 coding sequence is TGTGCCAGCAGGGGGGGGCCCGCCACCGGGGAGCTGTTTTTT. This chain uses TRBV7-8 with TRBJ2-2; D may be TRBD2 (7 bases). This CDR3 is 14 amino acids long. Trimming stripped 6 bases from V and 4 bases from J, with 12 bases between. Germline-derived CDR1 and CDR2 are SGHVS and FQNEAQ. The whole variable domain, filled in from reference TRBV7-8 and TRBJ2-2, reads GAGVSQSPRYKVAKRGQDVALRCDPISGHVSLFWYQQALGQGPEFLTYFQNEAQLDKSGLPSDRFFAERPEGSVSTLKIQRTQQEDSAVYLCASRGGPATGELFFGEGSRLTVL.

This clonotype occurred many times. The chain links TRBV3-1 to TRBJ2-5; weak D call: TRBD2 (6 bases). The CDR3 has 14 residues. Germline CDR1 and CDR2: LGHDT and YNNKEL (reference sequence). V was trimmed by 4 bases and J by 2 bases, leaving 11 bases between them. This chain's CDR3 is CASSRRGGQETQYF. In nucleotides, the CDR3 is TGTGCCAGCAGCCGCCGTGGGGGGCAAGAGACCCAGTACTTC.

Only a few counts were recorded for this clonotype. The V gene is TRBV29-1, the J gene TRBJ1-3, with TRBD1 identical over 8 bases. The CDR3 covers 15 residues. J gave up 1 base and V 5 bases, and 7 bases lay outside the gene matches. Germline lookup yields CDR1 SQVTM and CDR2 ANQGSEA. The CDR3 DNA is TGCAGCGTTACCGACAGGGGCGTTTCTGGAAACACCATATATTTT. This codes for CSVTDRGVSGNTIYF.

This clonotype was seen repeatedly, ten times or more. The DNA of the CDR3 is TGTGCCACCAGCCTGACAGGGAGAGGAGAGACCCAGTACTTC. Amino acids: CATSLTGRGETQYF. The chain uses TRBV24-1 and TRBJ2-5; 7 bases align to TRBD1. The V gene end was trimmed by 7 bases and the J gene end by 4 bases; junction bases not matched to a gene: 8. Germline V lookup: CDR1 KGHDR, CDR2 SFDVKD. The length of the CDR3 is 14 residues.

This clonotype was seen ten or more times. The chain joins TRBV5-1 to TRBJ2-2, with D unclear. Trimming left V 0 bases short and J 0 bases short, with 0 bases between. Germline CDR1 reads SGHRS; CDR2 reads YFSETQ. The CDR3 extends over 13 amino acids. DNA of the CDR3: TGCGCCAGCAGCTTGGCGAACACCGGGGAGCTGTTTTTT. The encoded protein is CASSLANTGELFF.

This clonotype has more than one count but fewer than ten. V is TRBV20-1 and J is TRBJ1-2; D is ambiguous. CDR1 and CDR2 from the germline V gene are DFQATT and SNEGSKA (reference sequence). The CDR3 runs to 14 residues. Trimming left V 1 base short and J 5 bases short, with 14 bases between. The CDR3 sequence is CSARVSWGGYGYTF. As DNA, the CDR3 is TGCAGTGCTAGAGTATCTTGGGGAGGATATGGCTACACCTTC.

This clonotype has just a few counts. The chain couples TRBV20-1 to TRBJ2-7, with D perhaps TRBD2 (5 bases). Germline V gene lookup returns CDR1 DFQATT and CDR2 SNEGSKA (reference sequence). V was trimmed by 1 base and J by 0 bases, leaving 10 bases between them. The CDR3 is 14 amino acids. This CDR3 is CSARAGKGSYEQYF. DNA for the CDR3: TGCAGTGCTAGAGCGGGGAAGGGCTCCTACGAGCAGTACTTC.

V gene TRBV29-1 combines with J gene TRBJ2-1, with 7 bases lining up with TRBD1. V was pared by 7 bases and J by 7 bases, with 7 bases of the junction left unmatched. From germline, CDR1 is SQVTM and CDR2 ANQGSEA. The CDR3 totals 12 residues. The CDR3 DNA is TGCAGCGCCCTACCACAGGGGAATGAGCAGTTCTTC. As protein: CSALPQGNEQFF.

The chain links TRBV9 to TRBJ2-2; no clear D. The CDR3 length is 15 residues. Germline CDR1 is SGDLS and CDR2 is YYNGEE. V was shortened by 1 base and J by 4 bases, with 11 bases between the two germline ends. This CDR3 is CASSVTATRTGELFF. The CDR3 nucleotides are TGTGCCAGCAGCGTAACAGCAACCCGCACCGGGGAGCTGTTTTTT. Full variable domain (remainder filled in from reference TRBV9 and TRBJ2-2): DSGVTQTPKHLITATGQRVTLRCSPRSGDLSVYWYQQSLDQGLQFLIQYYNGEERAKGNILERFSAQQFPDLHSELNLSSLELGDSALYFCASSVTATRTGELFFGEGSRLTVL.

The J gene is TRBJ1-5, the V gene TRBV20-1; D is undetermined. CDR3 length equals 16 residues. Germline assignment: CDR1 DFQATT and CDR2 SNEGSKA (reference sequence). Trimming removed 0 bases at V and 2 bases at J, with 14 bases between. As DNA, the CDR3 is TGCAGTGCTAGAGATGAAAGGAGAATCGGCAATCAGCCCCAGCATTTT. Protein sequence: CSARDERRIGNQPQHF.

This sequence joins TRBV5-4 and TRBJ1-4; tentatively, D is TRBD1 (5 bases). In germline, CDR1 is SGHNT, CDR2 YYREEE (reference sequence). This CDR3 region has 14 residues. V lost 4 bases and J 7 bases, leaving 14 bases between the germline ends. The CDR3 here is CASSLRDSTEKLFF. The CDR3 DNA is TGTGCCAGCAGCCTGCGGGACTCCACTGAAAAACTGTTTTTT.

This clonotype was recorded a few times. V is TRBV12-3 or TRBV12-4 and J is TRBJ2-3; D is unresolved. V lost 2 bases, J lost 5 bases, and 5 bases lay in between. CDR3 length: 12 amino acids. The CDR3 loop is CASSLSVDTQYF. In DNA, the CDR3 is TGTGCCAGCAGTTTATCCGTAGATACGCAGTATTTT.

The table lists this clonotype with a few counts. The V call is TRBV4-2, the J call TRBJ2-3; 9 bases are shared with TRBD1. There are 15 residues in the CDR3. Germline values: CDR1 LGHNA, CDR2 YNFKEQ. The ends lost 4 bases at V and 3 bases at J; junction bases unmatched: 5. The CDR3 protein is CASSPEGQGTDTQYF. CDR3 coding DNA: TGTGCCAGCAGCCCGGAGGGACAGGGTACAGATACGCAGTATTTT.

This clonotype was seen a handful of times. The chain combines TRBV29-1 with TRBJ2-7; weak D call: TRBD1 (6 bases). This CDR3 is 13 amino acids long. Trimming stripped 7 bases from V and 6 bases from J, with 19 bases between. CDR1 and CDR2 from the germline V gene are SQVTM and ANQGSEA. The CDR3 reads CSARTVIGVEQYF. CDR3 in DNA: TGCAGCGCCCGGACAGTTATTGGGGTCGAGCAGTACTTC.

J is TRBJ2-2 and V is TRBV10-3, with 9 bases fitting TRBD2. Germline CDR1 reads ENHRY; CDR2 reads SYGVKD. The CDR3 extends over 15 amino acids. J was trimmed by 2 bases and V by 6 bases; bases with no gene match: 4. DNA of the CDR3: TGTGCCATCAGCAATAGCGGGAGAAACACCGGGGAGCTGTTTTTT. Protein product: CAISNSGRNTGELFF.

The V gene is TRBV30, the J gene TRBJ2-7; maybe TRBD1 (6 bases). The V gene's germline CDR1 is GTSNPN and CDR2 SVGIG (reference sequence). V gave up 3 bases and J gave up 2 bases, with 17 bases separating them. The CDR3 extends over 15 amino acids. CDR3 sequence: CAWSDKQGNPYEQYF. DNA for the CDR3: TGTGCCTGGAGCGATAAACAGGGAAACCCCTACGAGCAGTACTTC. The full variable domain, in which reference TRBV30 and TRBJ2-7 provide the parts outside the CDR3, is SQTIHQWPATLVQPVGSPLSLECTVEGTSNPNLYWYRQAAGRGLQLLFYSVGIGQISSEVPQNLSASRPQDRQFILSSKKLLLSDSGFYLCAWSDKQGNPYEQYFGPGTRLTVT.

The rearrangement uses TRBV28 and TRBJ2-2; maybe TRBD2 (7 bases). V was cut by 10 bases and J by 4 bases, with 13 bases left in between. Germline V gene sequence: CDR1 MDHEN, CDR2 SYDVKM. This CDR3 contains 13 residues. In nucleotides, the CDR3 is TGTGCCACCTACAGGGAGGGCACCGGGGAGCTGTTTTTT. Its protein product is CATYREGTGELFF.

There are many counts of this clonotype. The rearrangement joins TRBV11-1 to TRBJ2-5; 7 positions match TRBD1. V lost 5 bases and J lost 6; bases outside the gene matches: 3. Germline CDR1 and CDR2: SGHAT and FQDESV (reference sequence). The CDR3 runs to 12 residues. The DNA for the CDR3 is TGTGCCAGCAGCCGACAGGGCCAGACCCAGTACTTC. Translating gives CASSRQGQTQYF.

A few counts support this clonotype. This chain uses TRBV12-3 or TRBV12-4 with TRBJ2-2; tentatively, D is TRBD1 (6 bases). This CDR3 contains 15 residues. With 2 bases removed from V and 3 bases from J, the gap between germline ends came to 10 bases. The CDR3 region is CASSLKQGYTGELFF. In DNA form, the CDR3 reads TGTGCCAGCAGTTTAAAACAGGGATACACCGGGGAGCTGTTTTTT.

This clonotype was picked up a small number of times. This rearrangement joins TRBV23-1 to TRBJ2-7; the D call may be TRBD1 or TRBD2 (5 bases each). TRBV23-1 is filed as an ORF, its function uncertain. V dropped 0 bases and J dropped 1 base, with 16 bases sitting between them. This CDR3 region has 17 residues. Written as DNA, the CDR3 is TGCGCCAGCAGTCAATCGCAGGGACCTCTGGGGTCCTACGAGCAGTACTTC. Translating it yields CASSQSQGPLGSYEQYF.

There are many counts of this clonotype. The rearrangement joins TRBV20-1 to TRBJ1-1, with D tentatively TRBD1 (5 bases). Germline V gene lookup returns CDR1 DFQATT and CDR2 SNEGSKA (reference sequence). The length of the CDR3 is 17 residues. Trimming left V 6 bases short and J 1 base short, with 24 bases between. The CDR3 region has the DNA TGCAGTGCGGCCCCCCGGGGCTCCCTCAGACGGAACACTGAAGCTTTCTTT. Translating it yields CSAAPRGSLRRNTEAFF.

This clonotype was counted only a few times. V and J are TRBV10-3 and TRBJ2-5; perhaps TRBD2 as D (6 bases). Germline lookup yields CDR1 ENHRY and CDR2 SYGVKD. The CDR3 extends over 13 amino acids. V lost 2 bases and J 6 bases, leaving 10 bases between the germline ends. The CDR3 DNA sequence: TGTGCCATCAGTGAGGTCGGGGGACAGACCCAGTACTTC. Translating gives CAISEVGGQTQYF.

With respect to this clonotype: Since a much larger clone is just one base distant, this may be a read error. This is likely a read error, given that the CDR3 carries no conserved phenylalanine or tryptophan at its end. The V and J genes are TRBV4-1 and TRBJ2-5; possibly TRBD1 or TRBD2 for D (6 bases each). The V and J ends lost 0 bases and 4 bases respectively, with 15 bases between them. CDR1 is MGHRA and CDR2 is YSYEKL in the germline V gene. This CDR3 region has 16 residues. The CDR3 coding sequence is TGCGCCAGCAGCCAAGACCCCCCGGGGGCCGGAGAGACCCAGTACTCC. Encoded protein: CASSQDPPGAGETQYS.

The CDR3 sequence is CASSIDGATDTQYF. For the CDR3, the DNA is TGTGCCAGTAGTATCGACGGTGCCACAGATACGCAGTATTTT. The chain uses TRBV19 and TRBJ2-3; D is undetermined. Trimming shortened V by 3 bases and J by 2 bases, and 9 bases separated the two germline ends. Germline V CDR1 and CDR2: LNHDA, SQIVND (reference sequence). The CDR3 extends over 14 amino acids.

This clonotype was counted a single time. DNA for the CDR3: TGTGCCAGCCACGCGGGGCGGGAGACCCAGTACTTC. Its translation is CASHAGRETQYF. The chain joins TRBV28 to TRBJ2-5, with D maybe TRBD2 (6 bases). The germline CDR1 and CDR2 sequences are MDHEN and SYDVKM. The CDR3 length is 12 residues. Trimming removed 8 bases at V and 5 bases at J, with 12 bases between.